This T cell receptor beta chain derives from a study of blood T cell repertoires in COVID-19. About the study: There were acute and convalescent COVID-19 samples, and they came from the United States, Italy and Spain. Sample material is recorded as cDNA or gDNA derived from T cells, B-cell-depleted T cells, or PBMCs.

Germline assignment: CDR1 LNHDA and CDR2 SQIVND (reference sequence). The V gene lost 1 base and the J gene lost 0 bases, with 9 bases spanning the gap. The CDR3 contains 15 residues. Authors' processing steps: Nucleated cell counts were estimated from reference gene primer amplification. Libraries were prepared by immunoSEQ multiplex PCR; TCRdb keeps only in-frame clonotypes and omits some of them. The DNA was the basis for D and trimming; V, J and clone size are from that table. The table shows more than 85,000 clones, with 81% occurring only once. The receptor was isolated from a woman in her seventies with acute or convalescent COVID-19. The rearrangement links TRBV19 to TRBJ1-2; D not certain. The sample consisted of peripheral blood. The CDR3 protein is CASSIGAGTNYGYTF. DNA of the CDR3: TGTGCCAGTAGTATAGGAGCCGGGACTAACTATGGCTACACCTTC.